What follows describes a single TCR beta chain. The antigen is undetermined. Trimming removed 5 bases from V and 5 bases from J; junction bases left unmatched: 5. Germline CDR1 reads SGHTA; CDR2 reads FQGNSA. This CDR3 is built from 14 residues. The record originates from a study of T cell responses to AZD1222 COVID-19 vaccine. Study-level points and caveats: Nearly half of spike-specific TCRs reportedly go after variant regions that carry no mutations.

Profiling relied on immunoSEQ multiplex PCR, and the TCRdb table lists in-frame clones only, not all of them. There are about 100,000 clones in the sample; around 87% occur only once, and 3.3% lies in the top ten. Sequencing was performed on peripheral blood, taken on day 0 of AZD1222 vaccination. V usage is TRBV7-2 and J usage is TRBJ2-5, with 10 bases aligning to TRBD2. The receptor was isolated from an adult in good health. CDR3 bases: TGTGCCAGCAGCACGGGACTAGCGCGGGAGACCCAGTACTTC. This gives the protein CASSTGLARETQYF.